The 31 T cell receptor beta chains below all came from one sample that was sequenced in a study of T cell responses to AZD1222 COVID-19 vaccine. The protocol was immunoSEQ multiplex PCR, while the TCRdb copy is restricted to in-frame clones and leaves out a portion. The profile shows about 120,000 clones, roughly 92% of them singletons. The sequences come from peripheral blood, collected on day 0 of AZD1222 vaccination. All receptors derive from an adult in good health.

The J gene is TRBJ1-1, the V gene TRBV19, with D possibly matching TRBD1 (5 bases). The CDR3 loop spans 14 amino acids. The germline CDR1 and CDR2 sequences are LNHDA and SQIVND (reference sequence). Trimming pared 3 bases from V and 2 bases from J, leaving 10 bases between. CDR3 in amino acids: CASSMWQGNTEAFF. CDR3 DNA: TGTGCCAGTAGTATGTGGCAGGGAAACACTGAAGCTTTCTTT.

Only one count was recorded for this clone. The chain combines TRBV7-8 with TRBJ1-3; D possibly corresponds to TRBD1 (6 bases). The germline V gene has CDR1 SGHVS and CDR2 FQNEAQ. Trimming left V 6 bases short and J 0 bases short, with 15 bases between. CDR3 length equals 16 residues. The CDR3 loop is CASRGLGASSGNTIYF. The CDR3 DNA is TGTGCCAGCAGGGGACTGGGGGCTTCCTCTGGAAACACCATATATTTT.

The rearrangement links TRBV7-9 to TRBJ1-2, with D perhaps matching TRBD1 (5 bases). The CDR3 spans 13 residues. V gave up 5 bases and J gave up 8 bases, with 15 bases separating them. Germline assignment: CDR1 SEHNR and CDR2 FQNEAQ (reference sequence). The CDR3 DNA follows: TGTGCCAGCAGCGGGACTGGGGCTGAGGGCTACACCTTC. This codes for CASSGTGAEGYTF.

The genes are TRBV5-6 and TRBJ1-6; the D gene is possibly TRBD1 (5 bases). The CDR3 extends over 16 amino acids. Trimming stripped 0 bases from V and 12 bases from J, with 19 bases between. Per the germline V gene, CDR1 is SGHDT and CDR2 is YYEEEE. The CDR3 sequence: CASSLGGASPGKPLHF. The CDR3 nucleotides read TGTGCCAGCAGCTTGGGTGGGGCGTCTCCGGGAAAACCCCTCCACTTT.

The chain combines TRBV11-2 with TRBJ1-2, with D hard to call. This CDR3 comprises 12 residues. V dropped 4 bases and J dropped 4 bases, with 7 bases sitting between them. Germline V CDR1 and CDR2: SGHAT, FQNNGV. CDR3: CASSSGVYGYTF. CDR3 DNA: TGTGCCAGCAGCTCTGGGGTCTATGGCTACACCTTC.

J is TRBJ2-7 and V is TRBV10-3; 8 nucleotides line up with TRBD1. V gave up 0 bases and J gave up 0 bases; unmatched junction bases: 4. The CDR3 sequence is 16 residues long. Per the germline V gene, CDR1 is ENHRY and CDR2 is SYGVKD. CDR3 residues: CAISESGTGASYEQYF. The CDR3 DNA is TGTGCCATCAGTGAGTCTGGGACAGGCGCCTCCTACGAGCAGTACTTC.

The CDR3 sequence: CASSQRTGLADETQYF. The CDR3 DNA reads as TGTGCCAGCAGCCAGAGGACGGGACTAGCAGACGAGACCCAGTACTTC. The chain couples TRBV11-3 to TRBJ2-5; 9 positions match TRBD2. The trim removed 5 bases at V and 5 bases at J, leaving 12 bases unmatched. The CDR3 is 16 amino acids. CDR1 is SGHNT and CDR2 is YENEEA in the germline V gene.

By share, this clone counts as medium-sized. This sequence joins TRBV20-1 and TRBJ1-1, with unresolved D. With 7 bases removed from V and 3 bases from J, the gap between germline ends came to 9 bases. The CDR3 covers 11 residues. CDR1 and CDR2 from the germline V gene are DFQATT and SNEGSKA (reference sequence). The CDR3 nucleotides read TGCAGTGTCGCCGAGGACACTGAAGCTTTCTTT. Its translation is CSVAEDTEAFF.

The chain has TRBV5-1 and TRBJ2-1; 8 bases map to TRBD2. Looked up from germline, CDR1 is SGHRS and CDR2 is YFSETQ. V shed 3 bases, J shed 8 bases, and the junction held 10 bases outside the gene matches. The CDR3 loop spans 15 amino acids. CDR3 sequence: CASSSAGAEWDEQFF. CDR3 nucleotides: TGCGCCAGCAGCTCAGCGGGGGCGGAGTGGGATGAGCAGTTCTTC.

With regard to this clone: The identical CDR3 is also encoded by other nucleotide sequences in the sample. The CDR3 loop reads CASSPRLGYEQYF. The CDR3 coding sequence is TGTGCCAGCAGCCCCCGGCTGGGCTACGAGCAGTACTTC. The chain is built from TRBV6-6 and TRBJ2-7; D is uncertain. Germline V gives CDR1 MNHNY, CDR2 SVGAGI (reference sequence). Trimming left V 6 bases short and J 3 bases short, with 12 bases between. The CDR3 sequence is 13 residues long.

This clone has just one count. V usage is TRBV5-6 and J usage is TRBJ2-2, with 13 bases lining up with TRBD2. With V trimmed by 3 bases and J by 7 bases, 12 bases remained unmatched. CDR1 is SGHDT, CDR2 YYEEEE, per germline. The CDR3 loop spans 18 amino acids. The CDR3 DNA sequence: TGTGCCAGCAGCTCACCGGGACTAGCGGGATCGCGAAACGGGGAGCTGTTTTTT. Its protein product is CASSSPGLAGSRNGELFF.

The V and J genes are TRBV7-3 and TRBJ2-5; 8 bases line up with TRBD2. V was clipped by 2 bases and J by 1 base; unmatched bases: 3. CDR1 and CDR2 (germline): SGHTA, FQGTGA. The CDR3 totals 15 residues. The CDR3 nucleotides read TGTGCCAGCAGCTTACGCGGGAGGCCCCAAGAGACCCAGTACTTC. It is translated as CASSLRGRPQETQYF.

CDR3 in amino acids: CASSGSTSWETQYF. The DNA for the CDR3 is TGTGCCAGCAGCGGTTCGACTAGCTGGGAGACCCAGTACTTC. This chain joins TRBV9 and TRBJ2-5; 7 nucleotides agree with TRBD2. The CDR3 contains 14 residues. V gave up 3 bases and J gave up 5 bases; unmatched junction bases: 7. Germline CDR1 SGDLS, CDR2 YYNGEE.

J is TRBJ1-1 and V is TRBV7-2; D is unclear. Germline V CDR1 and CDR2: SGHTA, FQGNSA. Trimming took off 5 bases at V and 7 bases at J, with 17 bases between the two ends. This CDR3 is 14 amino acids long. The CDR3 region is CASSPDPGWGEAFF. CDR3 bases: TGTGCCAGCAGCCCAGACCCCGGGTGGGGTGAAGCTTTCTTT.

This clone was found once. V usage is TRBV28 and J usage is TRBJ2-7; D may be TRBD2 (6 bases). Trimming left V 3 bases short and J 0 bases short, with 15 bases between. In germline, CDR1 is MDHEN, CDR2 SYDVKM. The CDR3 spans 16 residues. The DNA of the CDR3 is TGTGCCAGCAGTTTCAGTGGACTAAGGAGCTCCTACGAGCAGTACTTC. Its protein is CASSFSGLRSSYEQYF.

This clone was detected once. This chain joins TRBV7-2 and TRBJ1-6; D gene ambiguous. The CDR3 has 15 residues. Germline V gives CDR1 SGHTA, CDR2 FQGNSA. Trimming took 5 bases from V and 11 from J, leaving 19 bases between them. CDR3 nucleotides: TGTGCCAGCAGCCTCGACCTTCCGCCAGGTCCACCCCTCCACTTT. This translates into CASSLDLPPGPPLHF.

The chain recombines TRBV19 with TRBJ1-6; no clear D gene. V lost 5 bases to trimming and J lost 2 bases, with 10 bases between them. This CDR3 has 15 residues. Germline assignment: CDR1 LNHDA and CDR2 SQIVND (reference sequence). CDR3 region: CASSPNVPYNSPLHF. The DNA of the CDR3 is TGTGCCAGTAGTCCAAACGTACCCTATAATTCACCCCTCCACTTT.

The V call is TRBV7-2, the J call TRBJ1-1; tentatively, D is TRBD1 (5 bases). Trimming took off 5 bases at V and 11 bases at J, with 21 bases between the two ends. Germline CDR1 is SGHTA and CDR2 is FQGNSA. The CDR3 spans 14 residues. The CDR3 reads CASSRKDTASEAFF. The DNA of the CDR3 is TGTGCCAGCAGCCGGAAGGACACAGCCTCAGAGGCTTTCTTT.

The chain carries TRBV5-4 and TRBJ2-1; tentatively, D is TRBD1 (6 bases). The V gene's germline CDR1 is SGHNT and CDR2 YYREEE (reference sequence). The CDR3 is 15 amino acids. V was cut by 5 bases and J by 10 bases, with 22 bases left in between. The CDR3 loop reads CASSLQAPGANEQFF. Here the CDR3 DNA reads TGTGCCAGCAGTTTACAGGCCCCAGGGGCCAACGAGCAGTTCTTC.

By sample fraction, this clone is medium-sized (0.01 to 0.1%). This chain links TRBV24-1 with TRBJ2-3, with 10 bases lining up with TRBD2. V lost 3 bases to trimming and J lost 2 bases; unmatched junction nucleotides: 1. CDR1 is KGHDR, CDR2 SFDVKD, per germline. The CDR3 runs to 15 residues. In nucleotides, the CDR3 is TGTGCCACCAGTGATCTAGCGGGAGACACAGATACGCAGTATTTT. Translation gives CATSDLAGDTDTQYF.

The chain combines TRBV19 with TRBJ1-3; weak D call: TRBD1 (5 bases). The CDR3 is 15 amino acids. The germline V and J ends were trimmed by 6 bases and 2 bases, with 14 bases remaining between them. Germline-derived CDR1 and CDR2 are LNHDA and SQIVND (reference sequence). CDR3 DNA: TGTGCCAGTAGGCAGGGTCGTTGGCCTGGAAACACCATATATTTT. This gives the protein CASRQGRWPGNTIYF.

The genes are TRBV6-1 and TRBJ1-2; TRBD1 is a possible D gene (5 bases). The CDR3 consists of 14 residues. Germline V gives CDR1 MNHNS, CDR2 SASEGT. Trimming took off 2 bases at V and 8 bases at J, with 15 bases between the two ends. As DNA, the CDR3 is TGTGCCAGCAGTGAAAAGTGGGGCCGAGAAGGCTACACCTTC. Its protein product is CASSEKWGREGYTF.

The chain joins TRBV5-1 to TRBJ2-1; 10 positions agree with TRBD2. After removal of 2 bases from V and 6 bases from J, the junction contained 2 bases not matched to a gene. This CDR3 contains 14 residues. CDR1 and CDR2 (germline): SGHRS, YFSETQ. In DNA, the CDR3 is TGCGCCAGCAGCTTAGCGGGGGGGCCCAATGAGCAGTTCTTC. It translates to CASSLAGGPNEQFF.

This chain uses TRBV5-8 with TRBJ2-5, with TRBD2 as a possible D gene (6 bases). Germline assignment: CDR1 SGHTS and CDR2 YDEGEE. V dropped 0 bases and J dropped 5 bases, with 14 bases sitting between them. The CDR3 is made up of 15 amino acids. Written as DNA, the CDR3 is TGTGCCAGCAGCTTGGTGGCGGGGCTCCGGGAGACCCAGTACTTC. It codes for CASSLVAGLRETQYF.

The V and J genes are TRBV5-6 and TRBJ2-3, with D uncertain. CDR3 length: 14 amino acids. Germline CDR1 reads SGHDT; CDR2 reads YYEEEE. The V gene lost 0 bases and the J gene lost 4 bases, with 9 bases spanning the gap. The CDR3 sequence is CASSLVGPPDTQYF. The CDR3 region has the DNA TGTGCCAGCAGCTTGGTTGGCCCCCCAGATACGCAGTATTTT.

Here the CDR3 reads CASTRAGDNTDTQYF. CDR3 bases: TGTGCCAGTACTCGGGCGGGGGATAACACAGATACGCAGTATTTT. The V and J genes are TRBV19 and TRBJ2-3; 7 bases are a match to TRBD2. V shed 7 bases and J 2 bases; nucleotides not matched to a gene: 9. Germline V gene data show CDR1 as LNHDA and CDR2 as SQIVND (reference sequence). This CDR3 contains 15 residues.

The chain is built from TRBV7-2 and TRBJ1-2; 7 bases agree with TRBD1. Germline values: CDR1 SGHTA, CDR2 FQGNSA. The V and J ends lost 4 bases and 5 bases, in that order; junction bases with no gene match: 10. This CDR3 has 15 amino acids. In DNA, the CDR3 is TGTGCCAGCAGCTCCCTAGCGGGACAGAAGTATGGCTACACCTTC. This gives the protein CASSSLAGQKYGYTF.

The chain links TRBV4-1 to TRBJ1-5; 7 bases agree with TRBD1. CDR3 size: 15 residues. Germline CDR1 is MGHRA and CDR2 is YSYEKL. With V trimmed by 1 base and J by 4 bases, 4 bases remained unmatched. The CDR3 bases are TGCGCCAGCAGCCAAGCCGGGACAGAGAATCAGCCCCAGCATTTT. Amino acid sequence: CASSQAGTENQPQHF.

The chain recombines TRBV6-1 with TRBJ2-2; no reliable D call. The germline gives CDR1 MNHNS, CDR2 SASEGT. Trimming cost V 2 bases and J 6 bases, with 7 bases left between them. This CDR3 contains 13 residues. CDR3 sequence reads: CASSESWAGELFF. For the CDR3, the DNA is TGTGCCAGCAGTGAATCTTGGGCCGGGGAGCTGTTTTTT.

The chain combines TRBV30 with TRBJ2-1, with TRBD2 as a possible D gene (7 bases). Trimming cost V 4 bases and J 3 bases, with 16 bases left between them. CDR3 size: 15 residues. The germline V gene encodes CDR1 GTSNPN and CDR2 SVGIG (reference sequence). The CDR3, as DNA: TGTGCCTGGAAATTGGTGGGGGGGCACTACAATGAGCAGTTCTTC. This gives the protein CAWKLVGGHYNEQFF.

The chain has TRBV19 and TRBJ1-5; no reliable D call. From germline, CDR1 is LNHDA and CDR2 SQIVND (reference sequence). This CDR3 region has 16 residues. The V gene lost 6 bases and the J gene lost 0 bases, with 15 bases spanning the gap. CDR3 sequence reads: CASSSWTGDSNQPQHF. CDR3 nucleotide sequence: TGTGCCAGTAGCTCCTGGACGGGTGATAGCAATCAGCCCCAGCATTTT. The variable domain in full, with the rest retrieved from reference TRBV19 and TRBJ1-5, is DGGITQSPKYLFRKEGQNVTLSCEQNLNHDAMYWYRQDPGQGLRLIYYSQIVNDFQKGDIAEGYSVSREKKESFPLTVTSAQKNPTAFYLCASSSWTGDSNQPQHFGDGTRLSIL.